This T cell receptor beta chain comes out of a study of blood T cell repertoires in COVID-19 (dated by TCRdb to about 2020). Background on the whole study: Samples from collaborators originated in the United States, Italy and Spain and spanned both the acute and convalescent phases of COVID-19. The prospective study material was composed of cDNA or gDNA derived from T cells, B-cell-depleted T cells, or PBMCs. The samples were drawn from the first 160 participants of the ongoing ImmuneRACE study and from some 1,300 subjects provided by 6 global collaborators. HLA class I and class II types, where available, came from metadata supplied by the sample provider rather than from assay-based typing. The repertoires were made available in a free public database intended to serve as a resource for research on the immune response to SARS-CoV-2. A de-identified subject ID, COVID-19 status, age in years and sex were almost always included in the sample metadata. Subjects who had been exposed to COVID-19, were actively infected with it, or had recovered from it provided the deeply sampled blood TCRbeta repertoires that made up the dataset. Paper-wide results and their limitations: The quantity of clinical and demographic metadata differed by source and by participant and was supplied without curation.

TCRbeta CDR3 regions were amplified from genomic DNA using the immunoSEQ Assay, a bias-controlled multiplex PCR. In the source study's methods: The number of nucleated cells in each sample was estimated from the amplification of reference gene primers within the assay. To quantify the absolute abundance of each unique TCRbeta CDR3 rearrangement, sequence reads were collapsed and filtered. For each sample, productive Simpson clonality was calculated as the square root of Simpson's diversity index across productive rearrangements. TCRdb stores this immuneACCESS table with in-frame sequences only. Part of the clones is absent; in the studies checked, under half of the shortfall reflects unresolved V genes, and no reason is known for the rest. V and J calls plus clone size are reproduced from that table; the DNA served to infer D and trimming. Within this sample are 300,000 to 400,000 clones, with roughly nine tenths of them counted one time only. Jointly, the top ten make up roughly 1% of the sample.

V lost 4 bases and J lost 9 bases; the stretch between them is 20 bases long. The germline V gene yields SGHRS for CDR1 and YFSETQ for CDR2. Inclusive of the bounding cysteine and phenylalanine, the CDR3 is 14 residues long. Only the CDR3 DNA is retained, 42 bases long and in frame from the first base. On this clone: This receptor's antigen is unknown. No base quality information exists; no much larger clone differs at one position.

In the prospective study, participants were about 18 to 95 years old, resided in about two dozen geographic areas of the United States, and were enrolled through a virtual design. In the prospective study, participants were assigned to cohorts based on the clinical history participants reported in a screening survey and a study questionnaire. ImmuneRACE Cohort 3 recovered participants were defined by two consecutive negative NP/OP PCR tests, healthcare professional clearance, or symptom resolution. Each participant in the prospective study had whole blood, serum and a nasopharyngeal or oropharyngeal swab collected by mobile phlebotomists. Participants in the prospective study had the option to provide additional blood draws and questionnaires over an approximately 2-month period. Prospective study blood samples were shipped either frozen or at room temperature before DNA extraction.

The receptor comes from a man aged 18 to 30 who had recovered from COVID-19. Sequenced material: PBMCs or T cells enriched from blood (not recorded which). Rearrangement joined TRBV5-1 to TRBJ2-7; tentative D gene TRBD1, with 5 bases matching. The CDR3 has the sequence CASSGAGFGSVQYF. The nucleotides read TGCGCCAGCAGCGGTGCAGGGTTCGGTTCTGTGCAGTACTTC.